This T cell receptor (beta chain) comes out of a study of cytomegalovirus exposure and HLA in healthy donors. Study results and limitations: In a later analysis, most CMV-associated TCR beta chains appeared HLA-restricted. Cytomegalovirus status was reportedly diagnosed by the classifier with high sensitivity and specificity.

PCR employed 60 Vbeta and 13 Jbeta primers. Data came from immunoSEQ multiplex PCR; TCRdb stores just in-frame clones and leaves some out. In total, the table holds 150,000 to 200,000 clones. A remark on this clone: Its antigen remains unknown.

With 3 bases removed from V and 3 bases from J, the gap between germline ends came to 23 bases. Germline V CDR1 and CDR2: KGHSH, LQKENI. The CDR3 has 18 residues. The chain joins TRBV18 to TRBJ1-1; no clear D. The clonotype comes from a woman under 30 in good health and CMV-seropositive. Input material: PBMCs. The chain's CDR3 is CASSPTAPTSPNYTEAFF. The CDR3 DNA follows: TGTGCCAGCTCACCTACAGCCCCAACGTCCCCGAATTACACTGAAGCTTTCTTT.